These T cell receptor beta chains were read from a single sample in a study of cytomegalovirus exposure and HLA in healthy donors. Repertoires were generated with immunoSEQ multiplex PCR, while TCRdb's copy carries only in-frame clones and drops some. The top ten hold 6.8% of the sample, which has 59,000 or so clones, approximately 75% seen once. Material for sequencing was PBMCs. Receptors were obtained from a man younger than 40 in good health and CMV-seropositive. Each CDR3 is given with its conserved first and last residue. The D gene is left open where the match is weak. Rows give clone size only sometimes, using once, few, many, or a class for an expanded clone.

d_gene: -; j_gene: TRBJ1-1; abundance: -; v_gene: TRBV28; CDR3nt: TGTGCCAGCAGTTTTGAGGCGAACACTGAAGCTTTCTTT; CDR3aa: CASSFEANTEAFF
d_gene: TRBD1; j_gene: TRBJ1-5; abundance: -; v_gene: TRBV7-8; CDR3nt: TGTGCCAGCAGCCCTCGACCGGACAGGGGGCTCAAGCCCCAGCATTTT; CDR3aa: CASSPRPDRGLKPQHF
d_gene: -; j_gene: TRBJ2-4; abundance: -; v_gene: TRBV19; CDR3nt: TGTGCCAGTAGTACTTCAGGGATAGCCAAAAACATTCAGTACTTC; CDR3aa: CASSTSGIAKNIQYF
d_gene: -; j_gene: TRBJ2-7; abundance: -; v_gene: TRBV27; CDR3nt: TGTGCCAGCAGGCAGGGGAGCTCCTACGAGCAGTACTTC; CDR3aa: CASRQGSSYEQYF
d_gene: -; j_gene: TRBJ1-2; abundance: -; v_gene: TRBV6-5; CDR3nt: TGTGCCAGCAGCCGAGGAGGCGGCTACCCCTTC; CDR3aa: CASSRGGGYPF
d_gene: -; j_gene: TRBJ2-7; abundance: -; v_gene: TRBV6-1; CDR3nt: TGTGCCAGCAGTGATCGAGTCCACGAGCAGTACTTC; CDR3aa: CASSDRVHEQYF
d_gene: -; j_gene: TRBJ1-2; abundance: -; v_gene: TRBV6-5; CDR3nt: TGTGCCAGCAGCCTTAATGCGGGGGGGGGCTATGGCTACACCTTC; CDR3aa: CASSLNAGGGYGYTF
d_gene: TRBD1; j_gene: TRBJ2-5; abundance: -; v_gene: TRBV5-1; CDR3nt: TGCGCCAGCAGCACGGCGGCAGGGGGCTTCCAAGAGACCCAGTACTTC; CDR3aa: CASSTAAGGFQETQYF
d_gene: -; j_gene: TRBJ1-2; abundance: -; v_gene: TRBV30; CDR3nt: TGTGCCTGGAGTTTCTCCTCAGACACCTATGGCTACACCTTC; CDR3aa: CAWSFSSDTYGYTF
d_gene: TRBD1; j_gene: TRBJ1-1; abundance: -; v_gene: TRBV7-9; CDR3nt: TGTGCCAGCAGCACCCTTGGAGACAGGGATTTGAACACTGAAGCTTTCTTT; CDR3aa: CASSTLGDRDLNTEAFF
d_gene: -; j_gene: TRBJ1-1; abundance: few; v_gene: TRBV5-4; CDR3nt: TGTGCCAGCAGCTTATCGAACAGTGAAGCTTTCTTT; CDR3aa: CASSLSNSEAFF
d_gene: -; j_gene: TRBJ1-1; abundance: -; v_gene: TRBV5-1; CDR3nt: TGCGCCAGCAGCTTGATTGGAGGGTTGGGTGAAGCTTTCTTT; CDR3aa: CASSLIGGLGEAFF
d_gene: TRBD1; j_gene: TRBJ1-1; abundance: -; v_gene: TRBV7-8; CDR3nt: TGTGCCAGCAGCCCTGGACAGGGCTTCGCTGAAGCTTTCTTT; CDR3aa: CASSPGQGFAEAFF
d_gene: -; j_gene: TRBJ1-2; abundance: once; v_gene: TRBV9; CDR3nt: TGTGCCAGCAGCGTAGTGGGGGGGGCCGATGGCTACACCTTC; CDR3aa: CASSVVGGADGYTF
d_gene: -; j_gene: TRBJ1-1; abundance: -; v_gene: TRBV30; CDR3nt: TGTGCCTGGAGTGAGAGGGCCGGCGGAGCTTTCTTT; CDR3aa: CAWSERAGGAFF
d_gene: TRBD1; j_gene: TRBJ1-1; abundance: -; v_gene: TRBV7-8; CDR3nt: TGTGCCAGCAGCTGGCTGGGACAGGGAGGGGGCACTGAAGCTTTCTTT; CDR3aa: CASSWLGQGGGTEAFF
d_gene: -; j_gene: TRBJ1-6; abundance: -; v_gene: TRBV19; CDR3nt: TGTGCCAGTAGTATAGGCGGGCCAGCAGTCAATTCACCCCTCCACTTT; CDR3aa: CASSIGGPAVNSPLHF
d_gene: TRBD2; j_gene: TRBJ2-1; abundance: -; v_gene: TRBV6-4; CDR3nt: TGTGCCAGCAGTGACGGACTAGCGGGGAATGAGCAGTTCTTC; CDR3aa: CASSDGLAGNEQFF
d_gene: TRBD2; j_gene: TRBJ2-1; abundance: -; v_gene: TRBV7-8; CDR3nt: TGTGCCAGCAGCACCGGACTAGACCCCTACAATGAGCAGTTCTTC; CDR3aa: CASSTGLDPYNEQFF
d_gene: TRBD1; j_gene: TRBJ2-7; abundance: -; v_gene: TRBV19; CDR3nt: TGTGCCAGTAGTTTTAGGACAGGGGGCCTCTACGAGCAGTACTTC; CDR3aa: CASSFRTGGLYEQYF
d_gene: -; j_gene: TRBJ1-2; abundance: -; v_gene: TRBV18; CDR3nt: TGTGCCAGCTCACCCCAAGAGACAGGAGGCTATGGCTACACCTTC; CDR3aa: CASSPQETGGYGYTF
d_gene: -; j_gene: TRBJ1-2; abundance: -; v_gene: TRBV7-2; CDR3nt: TGTGCCAGCAGTTCCAGGGGCGGCTATGGCTACACCTTC; CDR3aa: CASSSRGGYGYTF
d_gene: TRBD1; j_gene: TRBJ2-3; abundance: few; v_gene: TRBV29-1; CDR3nt: TGCAGCTCCCGGACAGGGGGCACAGATACGCAGTATTTT; CDR3aa: CSSRTGGTDTQYF
d_gene: -; j_gene: TRBJ1-4; abundance: -; v_gene: TRBV9; CDR3nt: TGTGCCAGCAGCGCAAGTCAGGGGTCCGGAAATGAAAAACTGTTTTTT; CDR3aa: CASSASQGSGNEKLFF
d_gene: -; j_gene: TRBJ2-7; abundance: -; v_gene: TRBV5-1; CDR3nt: TGCGCCAGCAGCTTGGGGGGGCTGAACGCCTACGAGCAGTACTTC; CDR3aa: CASSLGGLNAYEQYF
d_gene: -; j_gene: TRBJ2-3; abundance: -; v_gene: TRBV4-1; CDR3nt: TGCGCCAGCAGCCAAGCCAGGGGTTCTATCTATACGCAGTATTTT; CDR3aa: CASSQARGSIYTQYF
d_gene: TRBD1; j_gene: TRBJ1-5; abundance: -; v_gene: TRBV18; CDR3nt: TGTGCCAGCTCACCGACAGGGGATCAGCCCCAGCATTTT; CDR3aa: CASSPTGDQPQHF
d_gene: TRBD1; j_gene: TRBJ2-5; abundance: -; v_gene: TRBV9; CDR3nt: TGTGCCAGCAGCCCCGGGACAGGGGCGGGAGAGACCCAGTACTTC; CDR3aa: CASSPGTGAGETQYF